The 2 T cell receptor beta chains given below trace back to one sample, sequenced in a study of CD8 T cells in ankylosing spondylitis. TCRdb processed the 5' RACE reads anew with MiXCR; each CDR3 protein has one entry. The data hold roughly 220,000 distinct CDR3 sequences, with under 12% observed a single time. The sample was blood, either unsorted or a sorted T cell fraction (not recorded which). The receptors originated from a male donor with ankylosing spondylitis or in good health (not recorded which).

There are many counts of this clonotype. The chain joins TRBV3-1 to TRBJ2-3, with a weak D call TRBD2 (7 bases). The CDR3 contains 16 residues. V was cut by 5 bases and J by 0 bases, with 15 bases left in between. CDR1 and CDR2 from the germline V gene are LGHDT and YNNKEL (reference sequence). Here the CDR3 DNA reads TGTGCCAGCAGCGACCTCGGGGGGCCTAGCACAGATACGCAGTATTTT. Its translation is CASSDLGGPSTDTQYF.

This clonotype was detected only a few times. This chain joins TRBV20-1 and TRBJ1-2, with D unresolved. The germline CDR1 and CDR2 sequences are DFQATT and SNEGSKA (reference sequence). Trimming pared 6 bases from V and 7 bases from J, leaving 18 bases between. This CDR3 contains 13 residues. As DNA, the CDR3 is TGCAGTGCGAGGGAGAACCCTGCGCCTGGCTACACCTTC. Amino acids: CSARENPAPGYTF.